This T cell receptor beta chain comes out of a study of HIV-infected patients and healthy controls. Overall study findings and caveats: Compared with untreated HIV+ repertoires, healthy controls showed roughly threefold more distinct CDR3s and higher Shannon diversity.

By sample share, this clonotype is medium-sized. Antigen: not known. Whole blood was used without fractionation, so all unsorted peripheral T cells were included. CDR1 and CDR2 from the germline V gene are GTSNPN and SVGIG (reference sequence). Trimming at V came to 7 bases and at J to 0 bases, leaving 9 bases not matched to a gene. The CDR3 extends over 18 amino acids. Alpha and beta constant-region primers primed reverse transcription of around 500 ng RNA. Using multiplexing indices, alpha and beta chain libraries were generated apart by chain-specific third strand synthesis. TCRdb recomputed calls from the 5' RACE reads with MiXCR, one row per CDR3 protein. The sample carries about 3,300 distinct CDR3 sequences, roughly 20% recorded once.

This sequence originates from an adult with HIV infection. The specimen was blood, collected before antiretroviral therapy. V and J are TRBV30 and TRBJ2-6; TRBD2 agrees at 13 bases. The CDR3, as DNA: TGTGCCTCCAGAGCAAGACTAGCGGGGGGCTCTGGGGCCAACGTCCTGACTTTC. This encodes CASRARLAGGSGANVLTF.